A single TCR beta chain is shown here with its context. What it binds is unknown. This entry belongs to a study of regulatory T cells in long-lasting Graves disease. Study details: Less than 3 months of antithyroid drugs had been taken by newly diagnosed Graves' patients. Study-level findings and limits: Lower TCR diversity characterized persistent Graves' patients relative to newly diagnosed patients.

CDR3 length: 14 residues. Germline CDR1 and CDR2: DFQATT and SNEGSKA (reference sequence). Trimming took 2 bases from V and 7 from J; bases not matched to a gene: 3. The time point denotes: newly diagnosed GD, antithyroid drugs for less than 3 months. The TCR library was made from RNA that had been extracted from PBMCs in TRIzol. Criteria from the American Thyroid Association guidelines were applied to diagnose Graves' disease. Through Arm-PCR of CDR3 regions and iRepertoire HTBI primers, TCR beta libraries were built. MiXCR was run by TCRdb on the multiplex PCR reads, yielding one entry per CDR3 protein. The sample lists about 560,000 distinct CDR3 sequences, 16% occurring once. These same data were also listed under a study on T cells in Graves' hyperthyroidism and ophthalmopathy. As that study records: Blood also showed most of the thyroid clonotypes that were expanded above 0.001.

The input for sequencing was peripheral blood mononuclear cells (PBMCs), taken at new diagnosis, from a patient treated with antithyroid drugs. This rearrangement joins TRBV20-1 to TRBJ1-6; TRBD1 aligns across 9 bases. This receptor was taken from a man younger than 35 with Graves disease. Here the CDR3 reads CSARPQGANSPLHF. In DNA form, the CDR3 reads TGCAGTGCTAGACCACAGGGGGCCAATTCACCCCTCCACTTT.